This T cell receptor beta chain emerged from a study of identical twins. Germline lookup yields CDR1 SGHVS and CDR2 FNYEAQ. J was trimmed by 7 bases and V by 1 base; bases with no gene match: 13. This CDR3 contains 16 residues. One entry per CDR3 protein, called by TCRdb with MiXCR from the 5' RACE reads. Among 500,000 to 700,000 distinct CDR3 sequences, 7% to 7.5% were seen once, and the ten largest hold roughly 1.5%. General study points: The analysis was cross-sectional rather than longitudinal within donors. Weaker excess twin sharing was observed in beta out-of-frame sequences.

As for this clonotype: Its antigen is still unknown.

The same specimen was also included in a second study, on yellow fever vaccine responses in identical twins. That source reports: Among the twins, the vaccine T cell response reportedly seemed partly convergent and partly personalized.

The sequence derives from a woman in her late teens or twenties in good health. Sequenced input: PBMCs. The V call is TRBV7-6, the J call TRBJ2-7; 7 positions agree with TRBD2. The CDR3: CASSLESRAGDGEQYF. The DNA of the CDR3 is TGTGCCAGCAGCTTAGAGTCCCGGGCGGGAGATGGAGAGCAGTACTTC.